Listed here are 17 T cell receptor beta chains from one sample, sequenced in a study of Graves' ophthalmopathy and Graves' hyperthyroidism. TCR beta CDR3 amplification used RNA transcripts. HTBI primers were used in a first-round RT-PCR, which preceded a second-round multiplex PCR. TCRdb fed the multiplex PCR reads into MiXCR, producing one record per CDR3 protein. The data show more than 300,000 distinct CDR3 sequences, with about 15% seen just once and around 2.4% held by the top ten. What was sequenced was peripheral blood. Receptor source: an adult woman with stable Graves' hyperthyroidism.

This clonotype has a count of ten or more. V gene TRBV20-1 combines with J gene TRBJ1-2; 9 nucleotides align to TRBD1. V trimming: 6 bases; J trimming: 4 bases; junction bases outside the gene matches: 9. The CDR3 runs to 14 residues. Germline values: CDR1 DFQATT, CDR2 SNEGSKA (reference sequence). CDR3 loop: CSANRDRASYGYTF. In DNA, the CDR3 is TGCAGTGCCAATCGGGACAGGGCGTCCTATGGCTACACCTTC.

The table lists this clonotype with many counts. V gene TRBV24-1 combines with J gene TRBJ2-7; a weak D match, TRBD2 (5 bases). The V end lost 7 bases, the J end lost 5 bases, and 20 bases lay between the germline ends. CDR3 length equals 15 residues. Germline loops: CDR1 KGHDR, CDR2 SFDVKD. Here the CDR3 reads CATRTAGLPGNEQYF. CDR3 bases: TGTGCCACCAGAACGGCTGGACTCCCTGGGAACGAGCAGTACTTC.

This clonotype was picked up many times. The V call is TRBV5-1, the J call TRBJ2-7; a weak D match, TRBD1 (6 bases). Trimming cost V 2 bases and J 2 bases, with 14 bases left between them. The germline gives CDR1 SGHRS, CDR2 YFSETQ. The CDR3 contains 15 residues. This chain's CDR3 is CASSLTGKTAYEQYF. The CDR3 bases are TGCGCCAGCAGCTTAACAGGGAAGACGGCCTACGAGCAGTACTTC.

This clonotype showed up many times. The chain has TRBV24-1 and TRBJ1-3; TRBD1 matches 7 bases. The length of the CDR3 is 15 residues. The J segment lost 2 bases and the V segment lost 4 bases, leaving 4 bases of the junction unmatched. Germline V gene lookup returns CDR1 KGHDR and CDR2 SFDVKD. The CDR3 DNA follows: TGTGCCACCAGTGACTCCGGGACAGCTGGAAACACCATATATTTT. Its translation is CATSDSGTAGNTIYF.

About this clonotype itself: Since a much larger clone is just one base distant, this may be a read error. The gene calls are TRBV15 and TRBJ2-7; weak D call: TRBD2 (6 bases). From germline, CDR1 is LNHNV and CDR2 YYDKDF (reference sequence). The CDR3 is 15 amino acids. CDR3 nucleotide sequence: TGTGCCACCATCAGAGAGCGGGCTAAGTCCTACGAGCAGTACTTC. Translation gives CATIRERAKSYEQYF. The full variable domain, in which reference TRBV15 and TRBJ2-7 provide the parts outside the CDR3, is DAMVIQNPRYQVTQFGKPVTLSCSQTLNHNVMYWYQQKSSQAPKLLFHYYDKDFNNEADTPDNFQSRRPNTSFCFLDIRSPGLGDTAMYLCATIRERAKSYEQYFGPGTRLTVT.

The sample holds many counts of this clonotype. The chain couples TRBV27 to TRBJ1-1, with unresolved D. V was pared by 3 bases and J by 1 base, with 9 bases between. CDR3 length: 14 residues. The germline gives CDR1 MNHEY, CDR2 SMNVEV (reference sequence). For the CDR3, the DNA is TGTGCCAGCAGTTTTATTTCGGGGAACACTGAAGCTTTCTTT. This encodes CASSFISGNTEAFF.

The chain is built from TRBV14 and TRBJ2-7; D is possibly TRBD1 (5 bases). The CDR3 runs to 13 residues. Trimming removed 1 base at V and 6 bases at J, with 10 bases between. CDR1 and CDR2 from the germline V gene are SGHDN and FVKESK. CDR3 DNA: TGTGCCAGCAGCCAAGTTTCAGGGTCCGAGCAGTACTTC. This encodes CASSQVSGSEQYF.

This clonotype appeared many times. The chain couples TRBV7-9 to TRBJ2-7; TRBD1 matches 9 bases. Germline lookup yields CDR1 SEHNR and CDR2 FQNEAQ (reference sequence). The CDR3 covers 14 residues. After removal of 6 bases from V and 2 bases from J, the junction contained 5 bases not matched to a gene. The CDR3 DNA sequence: TGTGCCAGCAGAATGGACAGGGGCACCTACGAGCAGTACTTC. It specifies CASRMDRGTYEQYF. The full variable domain, completed using reference TRBV7-9 and TRBJ2-7, is DTGVSQNPRHKITKRGQNVTFRCDPISEHNRLYWYRQTLGQGPEFLTYFQNEAQLEKSRLLSDRFSAERPKGSFSTLEIQRTEQGDSAMYLCASRMDRGTYEQYFGPGTRLTVT.

This clonotype was counted at least ten times. CDR3 protein: CASSPKTSDEQYF. CDR3 DNA sequence: TGTGCCAGCAGCCCTAAGACTAGCGACGAGCAGTACTTC. The chain is built from TRBV13 and TRBJ2-7; 8 nucleotides align to TRBD2. The CDR3 loop spans 13 amino acids. Germline CDR1 is PRHDT and CDR2 is FYEKMQ (reference sequence). With V trimmed by 5 bases and J by 5 bases, 5 bases remained unmatched.

This clonotype was picked up many times. The V call is TRBV7-2, the J call TRBJ2-5, with 10 bases aligning to TRBD1. There are 16 residues in the CDR3. Trimming removed 2 bases from V and 1 base from J; junction bases left unmatched: 4. Per the germline V gene, CDR1 is SGHTA and CDR2 is FQGNSA. The DNA for the CDR3 is TGTGCCAGCAGCTTACGAGACAGGGGGCCCCAAGAGACCCAGTACTTC. It translates to CASSLRDRGPQETQYF.

This clonotype was observed many times. The chain recombines TRBV14 with TRBJ2-7, with 10 bases matching TRBD1. V shed 5 bases and J 0 bases; nucleotides not matched to a gene: 4. CDR3 length equals 15 residues. Looked up from germline, CDR1 is SGHDN and CDR2 is FVKESK. The chain's CDR3 is CASSSTGGFSYEQYF. In DNA, the CDR3 is TGTGCCAGCAGCTCGACAGGGGGCTTCTCCTACGAGCAGTACTTC.

This clonotype was picked up many times. The chain combines TRBV18 with TRBJ2-7; maybe TRBD1 (6 bases). CDR3 length equals 16 residues. The germline gives CDR1 KGHSH, CDR2 LQKENI. V gave up 5 bases and J gave up 6 bases, with 23 bases separating them. Here the CDR3 reads CASSTVGTRLRPEQYF. The CDR3 DNA follows: TGTGCCAGCTCAACAGTCGGGACACGCCTCCGCCCCGAGCAGTACTTC.

Many counts were recorded for this clonotype. CDR3 amino acids: CASSPTGDNYGYTF. The CDR3 region has the DNA TGTGCCAGCAGTCCTACAGGGGACAACTATGGCTACACCTTC. J is TRBJ1-2 and V is TRBV12-3 or TRBV12-4, with 7 bases matching TRBD1. V trimming: 5 bases; J trimming: 2 bases; junction bases outside the gene matches: 5. This CDR3 comprises 14 residues.

This clonotype was detected a few times. The chain links TRBV30 to TRBJ2-7; either TRBD1 or TRBD2 may supply D (6 bases each). V was cut by 3 bases and J by 5 bases, with 14 bases left in between. Germline-derived CDR1 and CDR2 are GTSNPN and SVGIG (reference sequence). The CDR3 is made up of 13 amino acids. CDR3 DNA: TGTGCCTGGAGGGTCCGGGGGCGAAACGAGCAGTACTTC. Protein: CAWRVRGRNEQYF.

This clonotype was seen more than once but under ten times. The J gene is TRBJ2-5, the V gene TRBV12-3 or TRBV12-4, with 9 bases identical to TRBD1. The CDR3 consists of 15 residues. With V trimmed by 6 bases and J by 2 bases, 7 bases remained unmatched. CDR3 in amino acids: CASSQGQGLQETQYF. CDR3 sequence (DNA): TGTGCCAGCAGCCAGGGACAGGGCCTACAAGAGACCCAGTACTTC.

This clonotype was recorded many times. V usage is TRBV18 and J usage is TRBJ2-5, with D possibly TRBD1 on 6 matching bases. The V end lost 3 bases, the J end lost 1 base, and 9 bases lay between the germline ends. The CDR3 loop spans 14 amino acids. Germline values: CDR1 KGHSH, CDR2 LQKENI. Written as DNA, the CDR3 is TGTGCCAGCTCACCGAACAGGGCCCAAGAGACCCAGTACTTC. Translation: CASSPNRAQETQYF.

This clonotype was counted many times. The chain recombines TRBV4-1 with TRBJ2-2; 8 bases align to TRBD2. The germline CDR1 and CDR2 sequences are MGHRA and YSYEKL. Unmatched junction bases numbered 11, after V lost 1 base and J lost 7 bases. This CDR3 is 17 amino acids long. CDR3 loop: CASSQAGTRKRGGELFF. The DNA of the CDR3 is TGCGCCAGCAGCCAAGCCGGGACTAGAAAGAGGGGCGGGGAGCTGTTTTTT.